This T cell receptor beta chain was sequenced for a study of Ad26.COV2.S vaccination and SARS-CoV-2 variants. About the study: Donor was one of the participants in the Ad26.COV2.S arm of the COV1001 trial. Once or twice, 56 days apart, Ad26.COV2.S was delivered intramuscularly.

Trimming removed 4 bases at V and 5 bases at J, with 12 bases between. CDR1 SGHVS and CDR2 FQNEAQ come from the germline V gene. This CDR3 comprises 13 residues. As for treatment: about 20 received Ad26.COV2.S at low or high dose, single or two shots; several received placebo; per-sample allocation not given. The study sampled participants on day 63 after the first vaccine or placebo injection. It was Wuhan-strain SARS-CoV-2 spike that the Ad26 vaccine vector expressed. The protocol was immunoSEQ multiplex PCR, while the TCRdb copy is restricted to in-frame clones and leaves out a portion. The sample yields about 480,000 clones, around nine tenths seen once.

The genes are TRBV7-8 and TRBJ2-7; D possibly corresponds to TRBD2 (5 bases). The sequence came from a person between 18 and 65 years old who received the Ad26.COV2.S COVID-19 vaccine or a placebo. The sequences come from peripheral blood, collected in a trial of Ad26.COV2.S vaccine versus placebo. The CDR3 region is CASSSSSFNEQYF. In nucleotides, the CDR3 is TGTGCCAGCAGCTCTAGCTCCTTTAACGAGCAGTACTTC.